The clone carrying this T cell receptor (beta chain) was observed at least ten times. What it recognizes is unknown. Preparation methods for the bulk TCR libraries were those previously described, with listed TCR primers. A single record per CDR3 protein comes from TCRdb applying MiXCR to the PCR reads. The data contain more than 50,000 distinct CDR3 sequences, around 19% of them seen just once; the ten biggest clones take up approximately 1.5%. The data were obtained in a study of molecular identifiers for immune sequencing clone quantification. Study at large: RNA from 20,000 or 100,000 naive CD8 cells was split five ways in replicates, with four sequenced. Findings and limits, study-wide: Barcode sharing among identical TCR molecules could make large clones appear smaller.

CD8+CD4-CCR7+CD45RA+ sorting gave the naive CD8 T cells. Germline V gene lookup returns CDR1 MGHRA and CDR2 YSYEKL. This CDR3 contains 16 residues. Trimming pared 3 bases from V and 2 bases from J, leaving 15 bases between. This sequence was found in a human donor in good health. Some libraries in this study had Jurkat cell RNA spiked in. V and J are TRBV4-1 and TRBJ2-3, with a possible D match to TRBD1 (6 bases). Sequencing used naive CD8+ T cells from blood, with Jurkat cell RNA spiked in. Subset described: FACS-sorted CD8+CD4-CCR7+CD45RA+ naive T cells. The CDR3 DNA is TGCGCCAGCAGCCAGATCGGACAGCAGCCCACAGATACGCAGTATTTT. Residues: CASSQIGQQPTDTQYF.